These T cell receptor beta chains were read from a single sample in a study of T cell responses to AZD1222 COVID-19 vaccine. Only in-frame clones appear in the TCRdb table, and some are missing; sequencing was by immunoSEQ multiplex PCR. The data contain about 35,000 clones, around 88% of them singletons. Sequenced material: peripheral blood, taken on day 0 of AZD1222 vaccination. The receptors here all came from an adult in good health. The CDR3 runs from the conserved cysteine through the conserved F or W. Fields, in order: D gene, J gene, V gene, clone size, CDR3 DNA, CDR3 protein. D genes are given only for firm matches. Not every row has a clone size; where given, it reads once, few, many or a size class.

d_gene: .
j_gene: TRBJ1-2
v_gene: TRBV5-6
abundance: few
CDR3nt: TGTGCCAGCAGCTTCGTCGGATTCATCTATGGCTACACCTTC
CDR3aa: CASSFVGFIYGYTF

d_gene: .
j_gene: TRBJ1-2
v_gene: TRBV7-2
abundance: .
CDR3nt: TGTGCCAGCAGCCTCTTCAGGGGTGGCGGCTACACCTTC
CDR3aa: CASSLFRGGGYTF

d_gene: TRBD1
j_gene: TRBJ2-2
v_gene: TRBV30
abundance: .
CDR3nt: TGTGCAGGGGGCTGGAGCAGGGGTGCCGGGGAGCTGTTTTTT
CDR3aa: CAGGWSRGAGELFF

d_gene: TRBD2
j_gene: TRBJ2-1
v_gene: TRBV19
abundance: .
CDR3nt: TGTGCCAGTAGTATACAAGCGGGAGTTAGGGAGCAGTTCTTC
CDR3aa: CASSIQAGVREQFF

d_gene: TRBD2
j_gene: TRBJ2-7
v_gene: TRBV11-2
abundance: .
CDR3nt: TGTGCCAGCAGCGGCCCCGGGACTAGCGGGAGGGCTAGAACCTACGAGCAGTACTTC
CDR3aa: CASSGPGTSGRARTYEQYF

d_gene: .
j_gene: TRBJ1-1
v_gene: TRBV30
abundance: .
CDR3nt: TGTGCCTGGGCTGCGGGTTGGGCTGAAGCTTTCTTT
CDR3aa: CAWAAGWAEAFF

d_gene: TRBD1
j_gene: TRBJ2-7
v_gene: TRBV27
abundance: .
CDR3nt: TGTGCCAGCAGTTTCCGGGGGACAGGGATTGTAAGTGACTACGAGCAGTACTTC
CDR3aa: CASSFRGTGIVSDYEQYF

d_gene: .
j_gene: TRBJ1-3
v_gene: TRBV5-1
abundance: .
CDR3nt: TGCGCCAGCAGCTTGGGGGCTCCGAGCTCTGGAAACACCATATATTTT
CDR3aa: CASSLGAPSSGNTIYF

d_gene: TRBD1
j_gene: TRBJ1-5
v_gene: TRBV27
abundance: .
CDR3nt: TGTGCCAGCAGTTTATCAGCGGGACAGGGAAATCAGCCCCAGCATTTT
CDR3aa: CASSLSAGQGNQPQHF

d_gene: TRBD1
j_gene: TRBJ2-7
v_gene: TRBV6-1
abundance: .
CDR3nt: TGTGCCAGCAGTGAAATAGACAGGGGGACCAACGAGCAGTACTTC
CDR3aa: CASSEIDRGTNEQYF

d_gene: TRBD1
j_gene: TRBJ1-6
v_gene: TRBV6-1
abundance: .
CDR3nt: TGTGCCAGCAGTGAAGGCAGGGGGAATTCACCCCTCCACTTT
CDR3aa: CASSEGRGNSPLHF

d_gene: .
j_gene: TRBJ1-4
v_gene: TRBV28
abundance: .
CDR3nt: TGTGCCAGCAGTTTAGGGGGGACAAGCAATAATGAAAAACTGTTTTTT
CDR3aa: CASSLGGTSNNEKLFF

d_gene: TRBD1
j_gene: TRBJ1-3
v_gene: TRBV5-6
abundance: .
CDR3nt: TGTGCCAGCAGACCTGGTTTGACAGGGGGAAACACCATATATTTT
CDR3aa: CASRPGLTGGNTIYF

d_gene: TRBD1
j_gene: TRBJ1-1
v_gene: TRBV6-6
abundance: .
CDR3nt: TGTGCCAGCAGTTACTCGCCAGGGGGGAACACTGAAGCTTTCTTT
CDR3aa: CASSYSPGGNTEAFF

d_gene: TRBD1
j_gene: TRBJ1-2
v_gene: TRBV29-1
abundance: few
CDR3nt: TGCAGCGTCGCTGACCCGGACAGGGGGCGAAACTATGGCTACACCTTC
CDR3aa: CSVADPDRGRNYGYTF

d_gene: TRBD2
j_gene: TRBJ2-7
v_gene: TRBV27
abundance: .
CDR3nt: TGTGCCAGCAGCCTGACTAGCGGGGGCCTAGGGGAGCAGTACTTC
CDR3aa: CASSLTSGGLGEQYF

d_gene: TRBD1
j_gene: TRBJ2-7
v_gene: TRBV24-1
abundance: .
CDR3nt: TGTGCCACCAGTCTACAGGGGGGTCAGAGCGAGCAGTACTTC
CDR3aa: CATSLQGGQSEQYF

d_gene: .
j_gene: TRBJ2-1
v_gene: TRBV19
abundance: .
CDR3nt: TGTGCCAGTAGTATAACGTCTTGGCAGTCGAACAATGAGCAGTTCTTC
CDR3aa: CASSITSWQSNNEQFF

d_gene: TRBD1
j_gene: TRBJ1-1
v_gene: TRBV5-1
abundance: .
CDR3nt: TGCGCCAGCAGCTCGACAGGGGTGGGTACTGAAGCTTTCTTT
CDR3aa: CASSSTGVGTEAFF

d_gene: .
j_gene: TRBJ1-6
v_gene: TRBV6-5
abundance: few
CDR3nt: TGTGCCAGCAGTTACTTCACTAATTCACCCCTCCACTTT
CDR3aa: CASSYFTNSPLHF

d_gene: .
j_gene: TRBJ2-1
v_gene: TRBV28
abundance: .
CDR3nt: TGTGCCAGCATCGCCGGGGGAGGGGGGTTTTACAATGAGCAGTTCTTC
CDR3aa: CASIAGGGGFYNEQFF

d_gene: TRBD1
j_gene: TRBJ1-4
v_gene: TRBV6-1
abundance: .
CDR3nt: TGTGCCAGCAGTGGGCCCGAGAGGACAGGGTGGGAAAAACTGTTTTTT
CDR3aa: CASSGPERTGWEKLFF

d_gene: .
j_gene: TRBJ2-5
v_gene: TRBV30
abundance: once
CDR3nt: TGTGCCTTAAAGACGGGGAAAGAGACCCAGTACTTC
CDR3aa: CALKTGKETQYF

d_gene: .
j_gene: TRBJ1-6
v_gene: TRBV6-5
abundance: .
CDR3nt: TGTGCCACCAGGGCCGATAGCTCCTATAATTCACCCCTCCACTTT
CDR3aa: CATRADSSYNSPLHF

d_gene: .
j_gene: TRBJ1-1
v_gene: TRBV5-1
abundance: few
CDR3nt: TGCGCCAGCAGCTTTGGGGGGCGAGGCACTGAAGCTTTCTTT
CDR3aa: CASSFGGRGTEAFF

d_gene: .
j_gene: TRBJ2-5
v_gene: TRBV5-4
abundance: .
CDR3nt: TGTGCCAGCAGCTCGACAGCAGAAGAGACCCAGTACTTC
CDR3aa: CASSSTAEETQYF

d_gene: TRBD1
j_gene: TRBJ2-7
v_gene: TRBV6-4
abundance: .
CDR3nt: TGTGCCAGCAGTGCCGGGACAGGGGGCTACGAGCAGTACTTC
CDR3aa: CASSAGTGGYEQYF

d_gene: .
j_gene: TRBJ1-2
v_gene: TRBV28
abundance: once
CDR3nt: TGTGCCAGCAGGCCAGTTACAGATCGAGATGGCTACACCTTC
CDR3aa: CASRPVTDRDGYTF

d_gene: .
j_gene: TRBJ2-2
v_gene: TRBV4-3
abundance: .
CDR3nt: TGCGCCAGCAGCCAAACGGACATATACCTCACCGGGGAGCTGTTTTTT
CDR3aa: CASSQTDIYLTGELFF

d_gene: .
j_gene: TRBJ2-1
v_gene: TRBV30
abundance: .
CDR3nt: TGTGCCTGGAGTCTCACTCCGGGACCCTACAATGAGCAGTTCTTC
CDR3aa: CAWSLTPGPYNEQFF

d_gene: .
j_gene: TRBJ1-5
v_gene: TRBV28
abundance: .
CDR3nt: TGTGCCAGCAGTTTCCCCGACAGTTATCAGCCCCAGCATTTT
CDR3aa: CASSFPDSYQPQHF

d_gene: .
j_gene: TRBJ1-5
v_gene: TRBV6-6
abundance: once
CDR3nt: TGTGCCAGCAGTCGGCCGAGGGGTCCTTCGGCTAATCAGCCCCAGCATTTT
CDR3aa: CASSRPRGPSANQPQHF

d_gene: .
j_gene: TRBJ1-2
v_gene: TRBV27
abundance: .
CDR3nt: TGTGCCAGCAGAGGAGAAGCTAACTATGGCTACACCTTC
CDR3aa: CASRGEANYGYTF

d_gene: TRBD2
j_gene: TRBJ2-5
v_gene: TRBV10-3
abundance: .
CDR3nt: TGTGCCATCAGTGTGAGCGGGAGCGAAGAGACCCAGTACTTC
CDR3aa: CAISVSGSEETQYF

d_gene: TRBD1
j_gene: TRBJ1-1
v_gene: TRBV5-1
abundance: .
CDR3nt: TGCGCCAGCAGCTTGGAACGGACAGGGGATGGAGCTTTCTTT
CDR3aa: CASSLERTGDGAFF

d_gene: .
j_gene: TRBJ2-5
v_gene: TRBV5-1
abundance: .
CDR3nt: TGCGCCAGCAGCTTGGACGGGGGAGGTCAAGAGACCCAGTACTTC
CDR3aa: CASSLDGGGQETQYF

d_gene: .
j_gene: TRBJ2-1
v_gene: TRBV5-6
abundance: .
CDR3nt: TGTGCCAGCAGCTTGCAGGGGGGGTACGGCCCCTACAATGAGCAGTTCTTC
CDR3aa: CASSLQGGYGPYNEQFF

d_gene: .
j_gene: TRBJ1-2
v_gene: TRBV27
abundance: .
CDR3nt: TGTGCCAGCAGTTTGACGGGGAATGGCTACACCTTC
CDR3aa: CASSLTGNGYTF

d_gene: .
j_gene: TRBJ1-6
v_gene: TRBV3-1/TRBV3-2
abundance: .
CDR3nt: TGTGCCAGCAGCCAAGATTCGAGGCGATGGGTAAATTCACCCCTCCACTTT
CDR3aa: CASSQDSRRWVNSPLHF

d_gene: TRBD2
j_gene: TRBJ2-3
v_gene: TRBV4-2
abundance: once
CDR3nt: TGTGCCAGCAGCCAGGGACTAGCGGGGGGCACAGATACGCAGTATTTT
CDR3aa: CASSQGLAGGTDTQYF

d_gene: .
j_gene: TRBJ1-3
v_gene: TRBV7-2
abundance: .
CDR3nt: TGTGCCAGCCAAAGGGGGAGCGGCTTGCCAGGTGGAAACACCATATATTTT
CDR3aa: CASQRGSGLPGGNTIYF

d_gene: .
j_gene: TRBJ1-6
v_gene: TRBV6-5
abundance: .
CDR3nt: TGTGCCACCGTGACTGGAAGGACCTATAATTCACCCCTCCACTTT
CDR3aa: CATVTGRTYNSPLHF

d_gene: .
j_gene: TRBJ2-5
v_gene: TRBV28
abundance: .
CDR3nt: TGTGCCACACAGACAGACCCAATTCTCGCGCAAGAGACCCAGTACTTC
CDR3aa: CATQTDPILAQETQYF

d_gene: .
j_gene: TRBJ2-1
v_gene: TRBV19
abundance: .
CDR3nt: TGTGCCAGTAGTATAGTGAGCGGCTACAATGAGCAGTTCTTC
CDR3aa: CASSIVSGYNEQFF

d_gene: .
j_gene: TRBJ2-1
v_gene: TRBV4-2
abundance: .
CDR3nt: TGTGCCAGCAGCCAACTATACGGGGGCTACAATGAGCAGTTCTTC
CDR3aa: CASSQLYGGYNEQFF

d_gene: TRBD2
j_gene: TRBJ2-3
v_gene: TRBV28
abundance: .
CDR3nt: TGTGCCAGCAGTTTAGTAGCGGGACCATTCCGCACAGATACGCAGTATTTT
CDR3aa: CASSLVAGPFRTDTQYF

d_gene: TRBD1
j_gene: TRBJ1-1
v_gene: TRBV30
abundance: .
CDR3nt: TGTGCCTGGGAAGGGGGCTTTGGCACTGAAGCTTTCTTT
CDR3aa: CAWEGGFGTEAFF

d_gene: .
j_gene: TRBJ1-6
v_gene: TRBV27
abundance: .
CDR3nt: TGTGCCAGCACCTCCCGGGGCGCCGGTTATAATTCACCCCTCCACTTT
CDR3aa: CASTSRGAGYNSPLHF

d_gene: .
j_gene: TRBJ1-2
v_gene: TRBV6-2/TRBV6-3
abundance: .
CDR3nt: TGTGCCAGCAGCCAGGCGCTCAGGGGCTACACCTTC
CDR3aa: CASSQALRGYTF

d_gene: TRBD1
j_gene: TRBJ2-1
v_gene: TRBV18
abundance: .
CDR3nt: TGTGCCAGCTCATCCACCGGGACAGGGGGTTCCAATGAGCAGTTCTTC
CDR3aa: CASSSTGTGGSNEQFF

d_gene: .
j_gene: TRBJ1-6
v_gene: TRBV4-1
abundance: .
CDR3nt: TGCGCCAGCAGCCAAGAAGAACAAAGCTCCTATAATTCACCCCTCCACTTT
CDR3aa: CASSQEEQSSYNSPLHF

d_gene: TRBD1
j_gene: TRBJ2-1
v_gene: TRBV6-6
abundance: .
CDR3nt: TGTGCCAGCAGTTACTCGCCCCCGGGACAGGGCAATGAGCAGTTCTTC
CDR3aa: CASSYSPPGQGNEQFF